The rows below give T cell receptor beta chains drawn from one sample of a study of T cell responses to AZD1222 COVID-19 vaccine. The method was immunoSEQ multiplex PCR; TCRdb's version includes in-frame clones alone and lacks a portion of them. Among some 200,000 clones listed, approximately 92% were seen once. Material: peripheral blood, obtained on day 0 of AZD1222 vaccination. These receptors came from an adult in good health. The CDR3 runs from the conserved cysteine through the conserved F or W. The D gene is left open where the match is weak. Only part of the rows carry a size: once, few, many, or a class if the clone is expanded.

D,J,V,size,CDR3,DNA
-,TRBJ1-5,TRBV19,once,CASSRAGASNQPQHF,TGTGCCAGTAGTAGGGCAGGGGCTAGCAATCAGCCCCAGCATTTT
-,TRBJ2-3,TRBV10-3,-,CATAPQPDTQYF,TGTGCCACCGCCCCTCAGCCAGATACGCAGTATTTT
-,TRBJ2-6,TRBV5-1,-,CASSLSRTGANVLTF,TGCGCCAGCAGCTTAAGTAGAACTGGGGCCAACGTCCTGACTTTC
-,TRBJ1-3,TRBV4-2,-,CASSQGGLSGNTIYF,TGTGCCAGCAGCCAAGGGGGCCTCTCTGGAAACACCATATATTTT
-,TRBJ1-1,TRBV5-1,-,CASSPGPANTEAFF,TGCGCCAGCAGCCCTGGACCGGCGAACACTGAAGCTTTCTTT
-,TRBJ1-2,TRBV19,-,CASSLDSYGYTF,TGTGCCAGTAGTTTGGACAGCTATGGCTACACCTTC
-,TRBJ2-3,TRBV18,-,CASSPPGRDTQYF,TGTGCCAGCTCACCACCGGGCCGAGATACGCAGTATTTT
TRBD2,TRBJ2-1,TRBV9,once,CASSHLPSGGVDEQFF,TGTGCCAGCAGCCATCTCCCTAGCGGGGGGGTCGATGAGCAGTTCTTC
-,TRBJ1-2,TRBV20-1,once,CSASVRSLDGYTF,TGCAGTGCTAGTGTCCGATCTCTTGATGGCTACACCTTC
TRBD2,TRBJ2-7,TRBV9,-,CASSPYGRALDEQYF,TGTGCCAGCAGCCCTTACGGGAGGGCCCTCGACGAGCAGTACTTC
-,TRBJ2-7,TRBV5-1,few,CASSLDGRGGVQYF,TGCGCCAGCAGCTTGGACGGGAGAGGGGGAGTGCAGTACTTC
TRBD1,TRBJ1-1,TRBV19,-,CASIRTGVDTEAFF,TGTGCCAGTATCCGGACAGGGGTGGACACTGAAGCTTTCTTT
-,TRBJ1-2,TRBV28,-,CASIRNANYGYTF,TGTGCCAGCATCAGGAATGCTAACTATGGCTACACCTTC
TRBD1,TRBJ1-2,TRBV6-7,-,CASSYPGQGLGGYTF,TGTGCCAGCAGTTACCCGGGACAGGGATTAGGTGGCTACACCTTC
-,TRBJ2-3,TRBV11-2,-,CASSIPGGDTQYF,TGTGCCAGCAGCATCCCCGGGGGAGACACGCAGTATTTT
-,TRBJ1-2,TRBV6-5,-,CASSLQVLDGYTF,TGTGCCAGCAGTCTACAGGTTTTGGATGGCTACACCTTC
TRBD2,TRBJ2-1,TRBV7-9,-,CASESSGTLTHNEQFF,TGTGCCAGCGAGTCTAGCGGGACCTTAACCCACAATGAGCAGTTCTTC